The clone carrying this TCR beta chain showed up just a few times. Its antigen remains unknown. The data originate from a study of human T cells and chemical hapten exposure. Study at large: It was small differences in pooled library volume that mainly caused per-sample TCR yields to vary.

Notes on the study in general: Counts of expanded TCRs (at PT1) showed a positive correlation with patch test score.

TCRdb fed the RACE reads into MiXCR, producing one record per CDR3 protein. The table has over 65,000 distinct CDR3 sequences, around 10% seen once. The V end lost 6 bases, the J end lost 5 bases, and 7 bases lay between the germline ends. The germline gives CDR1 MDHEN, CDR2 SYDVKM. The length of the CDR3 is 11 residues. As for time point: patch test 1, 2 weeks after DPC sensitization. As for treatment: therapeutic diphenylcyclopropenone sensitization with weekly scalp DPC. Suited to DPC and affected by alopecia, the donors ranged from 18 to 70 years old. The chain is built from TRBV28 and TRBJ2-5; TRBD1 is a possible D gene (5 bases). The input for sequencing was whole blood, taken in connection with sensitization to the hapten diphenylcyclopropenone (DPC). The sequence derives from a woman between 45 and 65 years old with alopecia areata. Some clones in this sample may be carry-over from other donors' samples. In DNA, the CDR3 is TGTGCCAGCAGCAAGGGGGAGACCCAGTACTTC. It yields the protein CASSKGETQYF.